This passage covers 18 T cell receptor beta chains from one sample sequenced in a study of T-cell memory formation after mild COVID-19. From the 5' RACE reads, TCRdb called clonotypes with MiXCR, one entry per CDR3 protein. Of about 350,000 distinct CDR3 sequences in the sample, around 14% were seen once. The sequenced sample was PBMCs or a T cell subset sorted from them (not recorded which). These receptor sequences come from a man in his late teens or twenties who had mild COVID-19 (a few samples of this study predate the infection). Cell type and time point are not known.

This clonotype was picked up a small number of times. The rearrangement joins TRBV3-1 to TRBJ1-3; D may be TRBD1 (5 bases). The CDR3 runs to 17 residues. V lost 3 bases to trimming and J lost 2 bases, with 17 bases between them. Germline V gives CDR1 LGHDT, CDR2 YNNKEL (reference sequence). The CDR3 DNA reads TGTGCCAGCAGCCAGGCTGGCAGGGCGGTTGCTGGAAACACCATATATTTT. It translates to CASSQAGRAVAGNTIYF.

This clonotype was counted between two and nine times. The rearrangement joins TRBV21-1 to TRBJ1-5; TRBD1, the D gene given by the table, was not confirmed from the DNA. TRBV21-1 is noted as a pseudogene. This CDR3 contains 17 residues. CDR3 amino acids: CASSNLAGGWSNQPQHF. The CDR3 DNA reads TGTGCCAGCAGCAACCTCGCTGGGGGCTGGAGCAATCAGCCCCAGCATTTT.

This clonotype was counted a few times. The genes are TRBV12-3 or TRBV12-4 and TRBJ1-1; no definite D call. V was clipped by 7 bases and J by 4 bases, with 7 bases between them. The CDR3 is 11 amino acids. CDR3 amino acids: CASTSGTEAFF. CDR3 bases: TGTGCCAGCACGTCGGGCACTGAAGCTTTCTTT.

This sequence joins TRBV7-6 and TRBJ1-6; D is ambiguous. Deletions cut 0 bases from V and 12 bases from J, with 12 bases between. Germline CDR1 SGHVS, CDR2 FNYEAQ. The CDR3 has 14 amino acids. The DNA of the CDR3 is TGTGCCAGCAGCTTAGCATCCCCCGGGGAACCCCTCCACTTT. This codes for CASSLASPGEPLHF.

The gene calls are TRBV7-7 and TRBJ2-7; 10 bases match TRBD1. The CDR3 sequence is 16 residues long. Looked up from germline, CDR1 is SSHAT and CDR2 is FNYEAQ (reference sequence). DNA for the CDR3: TGTGCTAGCAGCTTCGTGGCCGGGACAGGGGCGCACGAGCAGTACGTC. Amino acids: CASSFVAGTGAHEQYV.

CDR3 amino acids: CASSQDDTGDPIQYF. CDR3 in DNA: TGCGCCAGCAGCCAAGATGATACAGGAGATCCCATTCAGTACTTC. The chain employs TRBV4-3 and TRBJ2-4; maybe TRBD1 (5 bases). Germline V gene lookup returns CDR1 LGHNA and CDR2 YSLEER. This CDR3 is built from 15 residues. V was clipped by 0 bases and J by 9 bases, with 15 bases between them.

V and J are TRBV18 and TRBJ1-4; tentative D call: TRBD1 (5 bases). V was trimmed by 1 base and J by 10 bases, leaving 16 bases between them. The germline V gene encodes CDR1 KGHSH and CDR2 LQKENI. CDR3 length: 15 amino acids. Here the CDR3 reads CASSPLAQGTGKLFF. The CDR3, as DNA: TGTGCCAGCTCACCACTCGCGCAGGGAACGGGAAAACTGTTTTTT.

The genes are TRBV28 and TRBJ1-2; TRBD1 is a possible D gene (6 bases). CDR1 and CDR2 from the germline V gene are MDHEN and SYDVKM. V was cut by 10 bases and J by 2 bases, with 11 bases left in between. The CDR3 loop spans 12 amino acids. The CDR3 region is CATTDRNYGYTF. The CDR3 bases are TGTGCCACTACAGACAGGAACTATGGCTACACCTTC.

The chain is built from TRBV4-3 and TRBJ2-5, with D tentatively TRBD1 (6 bases). The CDR3 length is 15 residues. Germline values: CDR1 LGHNA, CDR2 YSLEER. Between the trimmed V and J ends, which lost 0 bases and 2 bases, there was a span of 10 bases. The CDR3 DNA reads as TGCGCCAGCAGCCAAGATTGGGGGCTGCAAGAGACCCAGTACTTC. Translated, it gives CASSQDWGLQETQYF.

This clonotype showed up many times. The chain carries TRBV18 and TRBJ1-2, with a weak D call TRBD1 (6 bases). Deletions cut 2 bases from V and 7 bases from J, with 11 bases between. Germline-derived CDR1 and CDR2 are KGHSH and LQKENI. The CDR3 totals 13 residues. The CDR3: CASSPGGAGGYTF. CDR3 sequence (DNA): TGTGCCAGCTCACCAGGGGGGGCTGGTGGCTACACCTTC.

This clonotype was found many times. The genes are TRBV5-5 and TRBJ2-1; 8 bases match TRBD2. Trimming removed 4 bases from V and 4 bases from J; junction bases left unmatched: 16. The CDR3 extends over 18 amino acids. Looked up from germline, CDR1 is SGHKS and CDR2 is YYEKEE (reference sequence). The CDR3 reads CASSTPRAGGHLYNEQFF. DNA of the CDR3: TGTGCCAGCAGCACCCCCCGGGCGGGGGGCCACCTATACAATGAGCAGTTCTTC.

A few counts support this clonotype. The chain carries TRBV6-6 and TRBJ2-3; D assignment may be TRBD1 or TRBD2 (6 bases each). Germline assignment: CDR1 MNHNY and CDR2 SVGAGI (reference sequence). The V end lost 8 bases, the J end lost 7 bases, and 22 bases lay between the germline ends. This CDR3 has 15 residues. CDR3 in DNA: TGTGCCAGCTTGGTATCGGGGGCCCTCCCACATACGCAGTATTTT. It specifies CASLVSGALPHTQYF.

J is TRBJ2-1 and V is TRBV5-1; 7 nucleotides agree with TRBD2. The CDR3 loop spans 15 amino acids. The germline V gene has CDR1 SGHRS and CDR2 YFSETQ. V lost 0 bases and J lost 4; bases outside the gene matches: 4. The CDR3 loop is CASSLGPGGYNEQFF. The CDR3, as DNA: TGCGCCAGCAGCTTGGGTCCGGGGGGATACAATGAGCAGTTCTTC.

This clonotype was counted between two and nine times. The V and J genes are TRBV6-5 and TRBJ1-1, with D perhaps TRBD1 (5 bases). The CDR3 spans 15 residues. The V end was cut by 2 bases, the J end by 1 base, with 11 bases between. The V gene's germline CDR1 is MNHEY and CDR2 SVGAGI. The CDR3 is CASSYGGFQNTEAFF. The CDR3 coding sequence is TGTGCCAGCAGTTACGGGGGATTTCAGAACACTGAAGCTTTCTTT.

J is TRBJ1-1 and V is TRBV4-2; 8 bases fit TRBD1. The junction had 7 bases not matched to a gene; V was cut back by 2 bases and J by 2 bases. Germline values: CDR1 LGHNA, CDR2 YNFKEQ. The CDR3 runs 16 residues. In DNA form, the CDR3 reads TGTGCCAGCAGCCAATTAGGGGACAGGCTCAACACTGAAGCTTTCTTT. Encoded protein: CASSQLGDRLNTEAFF.

In its sample, this clonotype was seen a few times. The rearrangement joins TRBV3-1 to TRBJ2-5; TRBD1 agrees at 7 bases. The CDR3 has 17 residues. Trimming cost V 2 bases and J 4 bases; bases outside gene matches: 13. The germline CDR1 and CDR2 sequences are LGHDT and YNNKEL (reference sequence). The CDR3 sequence: CASSQRERTGRVETQYF. In DNA, the CDR3 is TGTGCCAGCAGCCAAAGGGAACGGACAGGCCGGGTAGAGACCCAGTACTTC.

CDR3 sequence reads: CASREGGGEQYF. The CDR3 nucleotides are TGTGCCAGTCGGGAAGGGGGAGGGGAGCAGTACTTC. V and J are TRBV4-2 and TRBJ2-7, with D possibly matching TRBD2 (7 bases). CDR1 and CDR2 from the germline V gene are LGHNA and YNFKEQ. V was cut by 9 bases and J by 7 bases, with 16 bases left in between. The CDR3 has 12 residues.

There are a few counts of this clonotype. V usage is TRBV18 and J usage is TRBJ1-5; tentative D call: TRBD1 (5 bases). The ends were cut back, 3 bases at V and 2 bases at J, with 11 bases in the middle. Germline assignment: CDR1 KGHSH and CDR2 LQKENI. This CDR3 spans 15 amino acids. This CDR3 reads CASSPGTVRNQPQHF. The DNA of the CDR3 is TGTGCCAGCTCACCCGGGACGGTCCGCAATCAGCCCCAGCATTTT.